The clone carrying this T cell receptor (beta chain) was observed at least ten times. Its antigen is still unknown. This entry is derived from a study of molecular identifiers for immune sequencing clone quantification. General study results and limits: Sharing of a barcode by identical TCR molecules could cause highly expanded clone sizes to be underestimated. Over 99% of effector molecules, but under 1% in naive cells, were held by clones with more than 20 RNA copies.

After removal of 3 bases from V and 0 bases from J, the junction contained 4 bases not matched to a gene. There are 16 residues in the CDR3. Naive CD8 T cells, phenotype CD8+CD4-CCR7+CD45RA+, were sorted. One entry per CDR3 protein results from TCRdb running MiXCR on the PCR reads. The table shows more than 70,000 distinct CDR3 sequences, with around a fifth occurring only once. The sample was naive CD8+ T cells from blood, with Jurkat cell RNA spiked in. Subset of the sample: FACS-sorted CD8+CD4-CCR7+CD45RA+ naive T cells. The sequence was obtained from a human donor in good health. Some libraries in this study had Jurkat cell RNA spiked in. The chain links TRBV12-3 or TRBV12-4 to TRBJ2-3, with 9 positions matching TRBD2. The CDR3 sequence: CASSFLLAGSTDTQYF. For the CDR3, the DNA is TGTGCCAGCAGTTTTTTGCTAGCGGGGAGCACAGATACGCAGTATTTT.